The 7 T cell receptor beta chains presented below share a single source sample, sequenced in a study of Ad26.COV2.S vaccination and SARS-CoV-2 variants. The method was immunoSEQ multiplex PCR; TCRdb's version includes in-frame clones alone and lacks a portion of them. Of hundreds of thousands of clones listed, 80% to 90% are singletons. The treatment was: roughly 18 received Ad26.COV2.S at low or high dose, single or two shots; about 5 received placebo; per-sample allocation not given. Vaccine and placebo recipients were sampled on day 63 after the first injection. The sequences come from peripheral blood, collected in a trial of Ad26.COV2.S vaccine versus placebo. These receptor sequences come from a person aged 18 to 65 who received the Ad26.COV2.S COVID-19 vaccine or a placebo.

The V and J genes are TRBV29-1 and TRBJ2-5, with 7 nucleotides matching TRBD1. V was pared by 6 bases and J by 5 bases, with 6 bases of the junction left unmatched. This CDR3 has 12 residues. The germline V gene has CDR1 SQVTM and CDR2 ANQGSEA. The CDR3 nucleotides read TGCAGCGTATCCCAGGGGGTTGAGACCCAGTACTTC. Translated, it gives CSVSQGVETQYF.

The J gene is TRBJ1-5, the V gene TRBV5-6; a possible D gene is TRBD1 (5 bases). Germline CDR1 is SGHDT and CDR2 is YYEEEE. The CDR3 consists of 17 residues. V lost 6 bases to trimming and J lost 0 bases, with 19 bases between them. The CDR3 bases are TGTGCCAGCACCTCGGGCGGAGGGGTCACTAGCAATCAGCCCCAGCATTTT. Protein: CASTSGGGVTSNQPQHF.

This clone was counted a few times. The CDR3 reads CASSPWGPVSGNTIYF. The DNA of the CDR3 is TGTGCCAGTAGCCCGTGGGGGCCAGTATCTGGAAACACCATATATTTT. The chain links TRBV19 to TRBJ1-3; maybe TRBD1 (6 bases). This CDR3 is built from 16 residues. In germline, CDR1 is LNHDA, CDR2 SQIVND (reference sequence). The V and J ends lost 6 bases and 1 base respectively, with 16 bases between them.

This chain links TRBV13 with TRBJ2-1; 7 bases map to TRBD2. The trim removed 5 bases at V and 0 bases at J, leaving 19 bases unmatched. This CDR3 region has 20 residues. CDR1 is PRHDT, CDR2 FYEKMQ, per germline (reference sequence). DNA of the CDR3: TGTGCCAGCAGCCTCCAACTAGCGCACCCTACTTTACGCTCCTACAATGAGCAGTTCTTC. Translation: CASSLQLAHPTLRSYNEQFF.

Only a few counts were recorded for this clone. The rearrangement uses TRBV30 and TRBJ1-6; 8 bases agree with TRBD1. This CDR3 contains 15 residues. V trimming: 2 bases; J trimming: 0 bases; junction bases outside the gene matches: 0. Germline values: CDR1 GTSNPN, CDR2 SVGIG (reference sequence). CDR3 loop: CAWSTGGSYNSPLHF. In DNA, the CDR3 is TGTGCCTGGAGTACAGGGGGCTCCTATAATTCACCCCTCCACTTT. The whole variable domain, remainder taken from reference TRBV30 and TRBJ1-6, is SQTIHQWPATLVQPVGSPLSLECTVEGTSNPNLYWYRQAAGRGLQLLFYSVGIGQISSEVPQNLSASRPQDRQFILSSKKLLLSDSGFYLCAWSTGGSYNSPLHFGNGTRLTVT.

With respect to this clone: Other DNA sequences of this sample code for an identical CDR3. The J gene is TRBJ1-1, the V gene TRBV18, with D perhaps TRBD1 (5 bases). CDR1 KGHSH and CDR2 LQKENI come from the germline V gene. This CDR3 has 13 residues. The V end was cut by 4 bases, the J end by 1 base, with 7 bases between. CDR3 in amino acids: CASSRGGNTEAFF. As DNA, the CDR3 is TGTGCCAGCTCACGGGGCGGGAACACTGAAGCTTTCTTT.

This chain uses TRBV24-1 with TRBJ1-2; D is possibly TRBD1 (5 bases). V dropped 1 base and J dropped 4 bases, with 9 bases sitting between them. CDR1 and CDR2 (germline): KGHDR, SFDVKD. This CDR3 is 14 amino acids long. CDR3: CATSDLGASYGYTF. In DNA form, the CDR3 reads TGTGCCACCAGTGATTTAGGGGCCAGCTATGGCTACACCTTC.